This T cell receptor beta chain was retrieved from a study of T-cell reconstitution after alpha-beta-depleted transplantation in children. Points from the study as a whole: Reported findings indicate that, about two months after transplant, alpha-beta T cells came from several hundred expanded clones, which were derived from non-depleted graft cells. Hyperexpanded clones declined; after one year, newly produced T cells mostly supplied diversity. The study traced high day-60 TCRbeta diversity in some patients to surviving recipient T cells and thymic progenitors.

With 3 bases removed from V and 1 base from J, the gap between germline ends came to 8 bases. Germline-derived CDR1 and CDR2 are SQVTM and ANQGSEA. The CDR3 length is 13 residues. This clonotype came up many times. Antigen specificity is unknown. Library preparation (for TCRbeta) was performed with unique molecular identifiers. One entry per CDR3 protein, called by TCRdb with MiXCR from the PCR reads. The repertoire has 580,000 or so distinct CDR3 sequences, roughly 23% of them found once; the top ten carry around 14%. The gene calls are TRBV29-1 and TRBJ2-3; a possible D gene is TRBD2 (6 bases). Here the sequenced sample was PBMCs, mostly from graft donor cells, taken 360 days after TCRalphabeta/CD19-depleted stem cell transplant. This clonotype was sampled from a boy under two years old who had a stem cell transplant for acute myeloid leukemia, so the T cells may come from the graft donor. Here the CDR3 reads CSVERGRTDTQYF. DNA for the CDR3: TGCAGCGTTGAGCGGGGCCGCACAGATACGCAGTATTTT.